The clone carrying this T cell receptor (beta chain) was counted at least ten times. This entry is derived from a study of T-cell reconstitution after alpha-beta-depleted transplantation in children. Germline V lookup: CDR1 SGDLS, CDR2 YYNGEE. Trimming pared 7 bases from V and 0 bases from J, leaving 13 bases between. The length of the CDR3 is 14 residues. Molecular barcoding with unique molecular identifiers was used for the TCRbeta library. TCRdb re-analysed the PCR reads in MiXCR, keeping a single row per CDR3 protein. The profile covers 200,000 to 250,000 distinct CDR3 sequences, with approximately 12% appearing a single time and around 2.8% taken by the ten largest.

Sample: PBMCs from the stem cell graft donor, taken from the stem cell graft. The rearrangement links TRBV9 to TRBJ1-2; D might be TRBD1 (5 bases). This clonotype originated in a human donor who donated a stem cell graft to a child with acute lymphoblastic leukemia. The CDR3 DNA reads TGTGCCAGCGGAGTCAGGGAGACTAACTATGGCTACACCTTC. It encodes CASGVRETNYGYTF.